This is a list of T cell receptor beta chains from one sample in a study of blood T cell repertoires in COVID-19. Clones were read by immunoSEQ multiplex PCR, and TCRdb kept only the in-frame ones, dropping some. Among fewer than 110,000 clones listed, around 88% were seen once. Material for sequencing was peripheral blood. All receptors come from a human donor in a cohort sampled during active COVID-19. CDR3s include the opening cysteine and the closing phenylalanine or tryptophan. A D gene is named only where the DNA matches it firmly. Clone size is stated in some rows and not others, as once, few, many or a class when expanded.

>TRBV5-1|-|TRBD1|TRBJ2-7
CASSWAGTALREQYF
TGCGCCAGCAGCTGGGCCGGGACAGCCCTCCGGGAGCAGTACTTC
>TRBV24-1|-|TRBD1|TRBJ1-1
CATSRTGVNTEAFF
TGTGCCACCAGCAGGACAGGGGTGAACACTGAAGCTTTCTTT
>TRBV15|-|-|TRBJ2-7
CATSRVTGLRPYEQYF
TGTGCCACCAGCAGAGTCACAGGGTTAAGGCCCTACGAGCAGTACTTC
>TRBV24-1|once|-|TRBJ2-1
CATSDFGVNNEQFF
TGTGCCACCAGTGATTTCGGAGTAAACAATGAGCAGTTCTTC
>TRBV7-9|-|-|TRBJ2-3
CASSSTRLITDTQYF
TGTGCCAGCAGCTCCACTCGATTAATCACAGATACGCAGTATTTT
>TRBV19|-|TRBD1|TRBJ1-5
CASSTDRGGNQPQHF
TGTGCCAGTAGTACTGACAGGGGGGGCAATCAGCCCCAGCATTTT
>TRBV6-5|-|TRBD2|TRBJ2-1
CASRAGGLSYNEQFF
TGTGCCAGCAGGGCGGGGGGGCTCAGCTACAATGAGCAGTTCTTC
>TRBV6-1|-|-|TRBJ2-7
CASSEFWGQSYEQYF
TGTGCCAGCAGTGAATTTTGGGGGCAGTCCTACGAGCAGTACTTC
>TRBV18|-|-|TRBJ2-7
CASSPDRLYEQYF
TGTGCCAGCTCACCAGACAGGCTCTACGAGCAGTACTTC
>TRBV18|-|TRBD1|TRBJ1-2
CASSHETGNYGYTF
TGTGCCAGCTCGCACGAGACAGGGAACTATGGCTACACCTTC
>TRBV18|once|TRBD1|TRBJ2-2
CASSQYGQGAQDTGELFF
TGTGCCAGCTCCCAGTACGGACAGGGGGCGCAGGACACCGGGGAGCTGTTTTTT
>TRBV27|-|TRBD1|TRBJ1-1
CASSLDRQGRAFF
TGTGCCAGCAGTTTGGATAGACAGGGTCGAGCTTTCTTT
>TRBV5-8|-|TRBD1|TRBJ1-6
CASSLGQGNSPLHF
TGTGCCAGCAGCTTGGGACAGGGTAATTCACCCCTCCACTTT
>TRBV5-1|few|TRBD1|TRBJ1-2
CASSFGQGEWGISGYTF
TGCGCCAGCAGCTTCGGACAGGGGGAGTGGGGAATTAGTGGCTACACCTTC
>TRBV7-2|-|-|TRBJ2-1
CASSQWQGLYNEQFF
TGTGCCAGCAGTCAGTGGCAGGGCCTCTACAATGAGCAGTTCTTC
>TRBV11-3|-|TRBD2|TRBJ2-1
CASSPGRLAGPTTSYNEQFF
TGTGCCAGCAGTCCTGGGAGGCTAGCGGGACCGACGACTTCCTACAATGAGCAGTTCTTC
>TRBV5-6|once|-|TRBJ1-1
CASSLGGNTEAFF
TGTGCCAGCAGCTTGGGCGGGAACACTGAAGCTTTCTTT
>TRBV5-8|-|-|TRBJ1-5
CASSGRGASNQPQHF
TGTGCCAGCAGCGGGCGGGGGGCTAGCAATCAGCCCCAGCATTTT
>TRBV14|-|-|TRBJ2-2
CASSQDLTGTGGELFF
TGTGCCAGCAGCCAAGATTTGACAGGAACGGGCGGGGAGCTGTTTTTT
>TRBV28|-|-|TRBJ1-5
CASSLWRLPGNQPQHF
TGTGCCAGCAGTTTATGGCGCCTCCCGGGCAATCAGCCCCAGCATTTT
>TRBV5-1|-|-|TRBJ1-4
CASSLEQLNEKLFF
TGCGCCAGCAGCTTGGAACAGTTAAATGAAAAACTGTTTTTT
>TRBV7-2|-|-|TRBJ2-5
CASSPQGRVAAPGTQYF
TGTGCCAGCAGCCCCCAAGGAAGGGTAGCGGCCCCAGGGACCCAGTACTTC
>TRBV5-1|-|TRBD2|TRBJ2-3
CASSFWTSEITDTQYF
TGCGCCAGCAGCTTCTGGACTAGTGAAATAACAGATACGCAGTATTTT
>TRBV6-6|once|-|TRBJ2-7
CASSYSRAYEQYF
TGTGCCAGCAGTTACTCGAGGGCCTACGAGCAGTACTTC
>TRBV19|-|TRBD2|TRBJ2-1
CASSFRLAGTMGGYGNEQFF
TGTGCCAGTAGTTTCCGACTAGCGGGTACTATGGGCGGATACGGCAATGAGCAGTTCTTC
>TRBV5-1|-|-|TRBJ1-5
CASSLSGRNGNQPQHF
TGCGCCAGCAGCTTGTCCGGGAGAAATGGCAATCAGCCCCAGCATTTT
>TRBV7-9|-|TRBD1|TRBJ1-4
CASSFTQGREKLFF
TGTGCCAGCAGCTTCACACAGGGGAGGGAAAAACTGTTTTTT
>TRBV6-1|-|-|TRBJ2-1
CASSERGIGHNEQFF
TGTGCCAGCAGTGAGCGGGGAATCGGTCACAATGAGCAGTTCTTC
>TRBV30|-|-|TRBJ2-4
CAWSVLPAGLKNIQYF
TGTGCCTGGAGTGTACTCCCCGCGGGCCTGAAAAACATTCAGTACTTC
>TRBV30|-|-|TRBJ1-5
CAWSAQVLGNQPQHF
TGTGCCTGGAGTGCCCAGGTGTTGGGCAATCAGCCCCAGCATTTT
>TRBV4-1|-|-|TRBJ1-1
CASSPALRSQGQMNTEAFF
TGCGCCAGCAGCCCCGCGCTAAGGAGTCAGGGTCAGATGAACACTGAAGCTTTCTTT
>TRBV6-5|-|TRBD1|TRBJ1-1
CASSYSDRGSAEAFF
TGTGCCAGCAGTTACTCCGACAGGGGCAGCGCTGAAGCTTTCTTT
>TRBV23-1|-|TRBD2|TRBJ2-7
CASPPGGCSLAEQYF
TGCGCCAGCCCCCCGGGGGGGTGTTCTTTAGCCGAGCAGTACTTC
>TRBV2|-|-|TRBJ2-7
CASRLQGSEQYF
TGTGCCAGCAGGCTACAGGGCTCCGAGCAGTACTTC
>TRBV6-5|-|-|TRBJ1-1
CASRTPRARGTEAFF
TGTGCCAGCAGAACCCCGAGGGCCCGGGGCACTGAAGCTTTCTTT
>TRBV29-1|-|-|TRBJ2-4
CSVSRGLTSKNIQYF
TGCAGCGTATCGAGGGGACTGACTTCCAAAAACATTCAGTACTTC
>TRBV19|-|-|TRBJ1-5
CASNHGRDQPQHF
TGTGCCAGTAACCATGGGAGAGATCAGCCCCAGCATTTT
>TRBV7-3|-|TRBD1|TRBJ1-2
CASSKRQGHGYTF
TGTGCCAGCAGCAAACGACAGGGACATGGCTACACCTTC
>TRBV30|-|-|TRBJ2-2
CAWSLSPFSGELFF
TGTGCCTGGAGTCTTAGTCCGTTCTCCGGGGAGCTGTTTTTT
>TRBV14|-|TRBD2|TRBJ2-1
CASSLSLAGLNNEQFF
TGTGCCAGCAGCCTGTCACTAGCGGGCCTTAACAATGAGCAGTTCTTC
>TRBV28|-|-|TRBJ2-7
CASSYLRAYEQYF
TGTGCCAGCAGTTATTTGCGGGCGTACGAGCAGTACTTC
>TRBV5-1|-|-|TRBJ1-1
CASSGELGLNTEAFF
TGCGCCAGCAGCGGGGAGTTAGGGCTCAACACTGAAGCTTTCTTT
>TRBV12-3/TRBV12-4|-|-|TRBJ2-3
CASTLATDTQYF
TGTGCCAGCACCCTAGCGACAGATACGCAGTATTTT
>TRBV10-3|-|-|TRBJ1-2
CAIAGAGTSWGDYGYTF
TGTGCCATCGCCGGGGCCGGGACATCGTGGGGCGACTATGGCTACACCTTC
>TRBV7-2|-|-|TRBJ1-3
CASSSPTHFGAGNTIYF
TGTGCCAGCAGCTCGCCGACTCATTTCGGCGCTGGAAACACCATATATTTT
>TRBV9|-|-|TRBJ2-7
CASSASQDWEQYF
TGTGCCAGCAGCGCCTCACAGGATTGGGAGCAGTACTTC
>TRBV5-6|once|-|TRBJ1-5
CASSLRRQPQHF
TGTGCCAGCAGCTTGCGGCGGCAGCCCCAGCATTTT
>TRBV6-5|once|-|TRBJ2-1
CASSWGEVNEQFF
TGTGCCAGCAGTTGGGGGGAGGTCAATGAGCAGTTCTTC